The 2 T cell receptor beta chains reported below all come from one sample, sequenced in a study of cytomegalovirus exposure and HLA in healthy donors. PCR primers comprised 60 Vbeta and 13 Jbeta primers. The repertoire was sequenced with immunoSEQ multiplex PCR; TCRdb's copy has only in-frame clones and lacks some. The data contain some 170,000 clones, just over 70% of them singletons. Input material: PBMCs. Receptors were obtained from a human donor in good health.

CDR3 loop: CASSVATGSYEQYF. The CDR3 DNA reads as TGTGCCAGCAGCGTAGCAACAGGATCCTACGAGCAGTACTTC. This rearrangement joins TRBV9 to TRBJ2-7, with D perhaps TRBD1 (5 bases). Per the germline V gene, CDR1 is SGDLS and CDR2 is YYNGEE. The V gene lost 0 bases and the J gene lost 1 base, with 8 bases spanning the gap. This CDR3 contains 14 residues.

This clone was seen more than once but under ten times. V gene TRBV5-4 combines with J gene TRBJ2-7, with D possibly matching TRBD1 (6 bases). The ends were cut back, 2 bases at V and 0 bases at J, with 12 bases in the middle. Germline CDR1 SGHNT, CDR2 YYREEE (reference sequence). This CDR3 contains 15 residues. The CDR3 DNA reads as TGTGCCAGCAGCTTCGTGGGGGCGAGCTCCTACGAGCAGTACTTC. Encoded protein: CASSFVGASSYEQYF.